This T cell receptor (beta chain) appears in the sequencing data of a study of OX40 agonist ivuxolimab in advanced cancers. Findings and limits, study-wide: CD4+ and CD8+ blood T cells expanded clonally by week 6 at 0.1 to 3.0 mg/kg. On average, CD8+ T cells showed a greater number of expanded clones than CD4+. Clonal expansion among partial responders at 0.1-3.0 mg/kg ranked near the lowest.

With respect to this clone: The antigen is unknown.

Exclusion of a patient followed from autoimmune disease history or systemic immunosuppression. Germline V gene sequence: CDR1 ENHRY, CDR2 SYGVKD. Trimming shortened V by 2 bases and J by 2 bases, and 6 bases separated the two germline ends. The CDR3 has 13 residues. Sequencing was performed with immunoSEQ multiplex PCR; in TCRdb, only in-frame clones are kept and a portion is missing. The top ten clones hold 0.19% of a sample with about 84,000 clones, approximately 89% of them seen once. This receptor was obtained from an adult with an advanced solid tumor such as melanoma, head and neck, liver or kidney cancer. This material consisted of CD4+ or CD8+ T cells sorted from blood, taken in a trial of the OX40 agonist ivuxolimab. The chain is built from TRBV10-3 and TRBJ1-1; D not resolved. The CDR3 here is CAISETVNTEAFF. Written as DNA, the CDR3 is TGTGCCATCAGTGAGACAGTAAACACTGAAGCTTTCTTT.